These 15 T cell receptor beta chains came from one sample sequenced in a study of T cells in Graves' hyperthyroidism and ophthalmopathy. TCR beta CDR3 sequences were amplified from RNA transcripts. The HTBI primer set was used in a first-round RT-PCR of the TCR CDR3. TCRdb used MiXCR to reprocess the multiplex PCR reads, holding one entry per CDR3 protein. The repertoire has 500,000 to 800,000 distinct CDR3 sequences, roughly 14% of them found once; the top ten carry around 13%. Sequenced sample: blood. These receptors originate from a woman aged 50 to 60 with Graves' ophthalmopathy.

This clonotype has at least ten counts. The chain links TRBV20-1 to TRBJ2-5; TRBD2 agrees at 7 bases. In germline, CDR1 is DFQATT, CDR2 SNEGSKA (reference sequence). The CDR3 covers 15 residues. V gave up 2 bases and J gave up 2 bases; unmatched junction bases: 8. DNA for the CDR3: TGCAGTGCTAGAAGGTTAGCGGGTACACAAGAGACCCAGTACTTC. Protein product: CSARRLAGTQETQYF.

This clonotype has ten or more counts. The V and J genes are TRBV7-3 and TRBJ2-5; 9 bases align to TRBD2. Trimming cost V 6 bases and J 5 bases; bases outside gene matches: 10. The CDR3 runs to 15 residues. Germline loops: CDR1 SGHTA, CDR2 FQGTGA. As DNA, the CDR3 is TGTGCCAGCAGTCAAGGCGGGAGGGCGGCGGAGACCCAGTACTTC. Translated, it gives CASSQGGRAAETQYF.

This clonotype was picked up many times. This rearrangement joins TRBV20-1 to TRBJ1-2; the match to TRBD1 covers 11 bases. The trim removed 6 bases at V and 9 bases at J, leaving 6 bases unmatched. There are 12 residues in the CDR3. Germline V lookup: CDR1 DFQATT, CDR2 SNEGSKA (reference sequence). CDR3 nucleotides: TGCAGTGCCCTGGACAGGGGGCGAAGCTACACCTTC. It is translated as CSALDRGRSYTF.

This clonotype occurred many times. V gene TRBV11-2 combines with J gene TRBJ2-1; D ambiguous. The CDR3 sequence is 13 residues long. Germline V gives CDR1 SGHAT, CDR2 FQNNGV. V was cut by 2 bases and J by 6 bases, with 8 bases left in between. The CDR3 reads CASSLYMGNEQFF. The CDR3 coding sequence is TGTGCCAGCAGCTTATATATGGGCAATGAGCAGTTCTTC.

This clonotype was picked up a small number of times. CDR3 nucleotides: TGTGCCAGCAGCCGTCTTGGGACTAGCGGAGTGAACACCGGGGAGCTGTTTTTT. It translates to CASSRLGTSGVNTGELFF. The genes are TRBV28 and TRBJ2-2; 11 nucleotides line up with TRBD2. J gave up 1 base and V 6 bases, and 10 bases lay outside the gene matches. CDR3 length: 18 amino acids. Germline values: CDR1 MDHEN, CDR2 SYDVKM.

V gene TRBV6-5 combines with J gene TRBJ1-5, with a possible D match to TRBD1 (5 bases). Germline values: CDR1 MNHEY, CDR2 SVGAGI. This CDR3 has 17 residues. Trimming cost V 6 bases and J 0 bases, with 18 bases left between them. The CDR3 DNA sequence: TGTGCCAGCAGCTACACCCTCCAGGGATATAGCAATCAGCCCCAGCATTTT. Translation: CASSYTLQGYSNQPQHF.

In its sample, this clonotype was seen many times. V gene TRBV3-1 combines with J gene TRBJ2-3, with 10 bases lining up with TRBD2. The CDR3 extends over 17 amino acids. The trim removed 0 bases at V and 2 bases at J, leaving 5 bases unmatched. The germline V gene encodes CDR1 LGHDT and CDR2 YNNKEL (reference sequence). The CDR3 region is CASSQDWLAGVTDTQYF. The CDR3 nucleotides read TGTGCCAGCAGCCAAGATTGGCTAGCGGGAGTCACAGATACGCAGTATTTT.

The table lists this clonotype with many counts. The rearrangement uses TRBV3-1 and TRBJ2-2; 10 bases line up with TRBD2. The germline V gene has CDR1 LGHDT and CDR2 YNNKEL (reference sequence). CDR3 length equals 16 residues. J gave up 6 bases and V 4 bases, and 8 bases lay outside the gene matches. CDR3: CASSLSGRAPAGELFF. The CDR3 region has the DNA TGTGCCAGCAGCCTAAGCGGGAGGGCGCCAGCCGGGGAGCTGTTTTTT. The whole variable domain, filled in from reference TRBV3-1 and TRBJ2-2, reads DTAVSQTPKYLVTQMGNDKSIKCEQNLGHDTMYWYKQDSKKFLKIMFSYNNKELIINETVPNRFSPKSPDKAHLNLHINSLELGDSAVYFCASSLSGRAPAGELFFGEGSRLTVL.

J is TRBJ1-5 and V is TRBV12-3 or TRBV12-4; no firm D call. The CDR3 loop spans 11 amino acids. Between the trimmed V and J ends, which lost 9 bases and 8 bases, there was a span of 11 bases. CDR3 loop: CASAAREPQHF. CDR3 nucleotides: TGTGCCAGTGCAGCGCGGGAGCCCCAGCATTTT.

This clonotype was counted ten times or more. This chain connects TRBV13 to TRBJ1-4; a possible D gene is TRBD1 (5 bases). Trimming left V 4 bases short and J 0 bases short, with 18 bases between. This CDR3 contains 18 residues. CDR1 PRHDT and CDR2 FYEKMQ come from the germline V gene (reference sequence). The CDR3 reads CASSSSAGRYTTNEKLFF. The CDR3 DNA follows: TGTGCCAGCAGCTCGTCCGCGGGGCGGTACACAACTAATGAAAAACTGTTTTTT.

This chain joins TRBV6-2 or TRBV6-3 and TRBJ2-7, with TRBD1 as a possible D gene (6 bases). The J call is uncertain, as TRBJ2-1 better fits the DNA end. Germline-derived CDR1 and CDR2 are MNHEY and SVGEGT. CDR3 length: 12 amino acids. DNA for the CDR3: TGTGCCGCACAGGGTCTTTCCTACGAGCAGTTCTTC. Amino acids: CAAQGLSYEQFF.

J is TRBJ2-3 and V is TRBV20-1, with 8 bases fitting TRBD2. There are 14 residues in the CDR3. Germline V gene sequence: CDR1 DFQATT, CDR2 SNEGSKA (reference sequence). Germline trimming cut 5 bases from V and 5 bases from J; bases unmatched to any gene: 9. The chain's CDR3 is CSASNSGAGDTQYF. In DNA form, the CDR3 reads TGCAGTGCTTCTAATAGCGGGGCAGGAGATACGCAGTATTTT.

This clonotype was counted a few times. The V call is TRBV5-1, the J call TRBJ1-2; TRBD1 aligns across 7 bases. The length of the CDR3 is 13 residues. The trim removed 2 bases at V and 5 bases at J, leaving 3 bases unmatched. Germline V gene sequence: CDR1 SGHRS, CDR2 YFSETQ. CDR3 bases: TGCGCCAGCAGCTTCGGACAGGAATATGGCTACACCTTC. Residues: CASSFGQEYGYTF.

The count of this clonotype is one. With a much larger clone just one base away, this may be a read error. The chain recombines TRBV12-3 or TRBV12-4 with TRBJ2-7; D possibly corresponds to TRBD2 (5 bases). The CDR3 sequence is 15 residues long. V lost 6 bases and J lost 0, with 15 bases in between. The CDR3 protein is CASSPGNTPSYEQYF. For the CDR3, the DNA is TGTGCCAGCAGCCCCGGGAACACTCCCTCCTACGAGCAGTACTTC.

This clonotype was seen more than once but under ten times. V and J are TRBV6-1 and TRBJ2-1; 9 positions agree with TRBD1. CDR1 and CDR2 (germline): MNHNS, SASEGT. Germline trimming cut 5 bases from V and 9 bases from J; bases unmatched to any gene: 8. CDR3 length: 14 amino acids. This CDR3 is CASSSTGQGSEQFF. In DNA form, the CDR3 reads TGTGCCAGCAGTAGCACGGGACAGGGCTCTGAGCAGTTCTTC.